These T cell receptor beta chains were read from a single sample in a study of blood T cells in healthy people across ages. From the 5' RACE reads, TCRdb called clonotypes with MiXCR, one entry per CDR3 protein. The sample carries 700,000 to 950,000 distinct CDR3 sequences, more than 45% recorded once. The sequencing input was blood. These receptors all stem from a young man in good health. Both conserved end residues are part of each CDR3. A D gene is named only where the DNA matches it firmly. Clone size, where shown, is once, few, many, or a class for clones that have expanded.

clone_size,j_call,v_call,d_call,cdr3_aa,cdr3_nt
few,TRBJ2-1,TRBV7-9,NA,CASSLVAGNEQFF,TGTGCCAGCAGCTTAGTCGCCGGGAATGAGCAGTTCTTC
few,TRBJ1-6,TRBV7-2,NA,CASSSLVYNSPLHF,TGTGCCAGCAGCTCCCTGGTCTATAATTCACCCCTCCACTTT
NA,TRBJ2-7,TRBV2,NA,CASRVGIYEQYF,TGTGCCAGCAGAGTGGGTATTTACGAGCAGTACTTC
NA,TRBJ2-7,TRBV29-1,TRBD2,CSVDKQRGGEQYF,TGCAGCGTTGATAAACAGCGGGGTGGCGAGCAGTACTTC
once,TRBJ2-3,TRBV24-1,NA,CATSDFRRGGTDTQYF,TGTGCCACCAGTGATTTCCGGAGGGGTGGCACAGATACGCAGTATTTT
few,TRBJ2-1,TRBV7-9,NA,CASNDAGQNNEQFF,TGTGCCAGCAATGATGCGGGCCAGAACAATGAGCAGTTCTTC
few,TRBJ1-1,TRBV30,NA,CAWSVQANTEAFF,TGTGCCTGGAGTGTGCAGGCCAACACTGAAGCTTTCTTT
NA,TRBJ2-7,TRBV20-1,NA,CSAADSSYEQYF,TGCAGTGCGGCGGACAGTTCCTACGAGCAGTACTTC
once,TRBJ1-2,TRBV12-3/TRBV12-4,TRBD1,CASSPRDRGSRYGYTF,TGTGCCAGCAGCCCACGGGACAGGGGATCAAGGTATGGCTACACCTTC
few,TRBJ2-3,TRBV29-1,TRBD1,CSVVGQGPSRYF,TGCAGCGTTGTGGGACAGGGGCCCTCCAGGTATTTT
NA,TRBJ2-7,TRBV9,NA,CASSVPRTTDYNEQYF,TGTGCCAGCAGCGTCCCCAGGACAACGGACTACAATGAGCAGTACTTC
few,TRBJ2-1,TRBV5-1,NA,CASRVGLAQNNEQFF,TGCGCCAGCAGAGTCGGGCTAGCGCAAAACAATGAGCAGTTCTTC
few,TRBJ1-4,TRBV29-1,NA,CSVWDNEKLFF,TGCAGCGTGTGGGATAATGAAAAACTGTTTTTT
many,TRBJ2-3,TRBV4-2,NA,CASRATGLDTQYF,TGTGCCAGCAGGGCTACCGGACTTGATACGCAGTATTTT
NA,TRBJ1-4,TRBV29-1,TRBD1,CSVSGQGNEKLFF,TGCAGCGTCTCGGGACAGGGTAATGAAAAACTGTTTTTT
NA,TRBJ2-1,TRBV7-2,TRBD2,CASREGSAGESNEQFF,TGTGCCAGCAGAGAAGGATCCGCGGGAGAAAGTAATGAGCAGTTCTTC
few,TRBJ2-7,TRBV12-3/TRBV12-4,NA,CASRADTFLSYEQYF,TGTGCCAGCAGAGCCGACACCTTCCTCTCCTACGAGCAGTACTTC
NA,TRBJ2-7,TRBV29-1,NA,CSIQETGSEQYF,TGCAGCATCCAAGAGACAGGTTCCGAGCAGTACTTC
NA,TRBJ2-4,TRBV5-1,NA,CASSLAADKNIQYF,TGCGCCAGCAGCTTGGCCGCTGACAAAAACATTCAGTACTTC
few,TRBJ2-4,TRBV29-1,NA,CSATTVELAKNIQYF,TGCAGCGCAACGACGGTGGAGCTAGCCAAAAACATTCAGTACTTC
NA,TRBJ2-5,TRBV4-2,TRBD2,CASSQRTSGREGETQYF,TGTGCCAGCAGCCAAAGGACTAGCGGGAGGGAAGGGGAGACCCAGTACTTC
NA,TRBJ1-4,TRBV20-1,NA,CSASYREANEKLFF,TGCAGTGCTAGCTACCGGGAAGCTAATGAAAAACTGTTTTTT
NA,TRBJ1-2,TRBV5-5,NA,CASSLGNRPYGYTF,TGTGCCAGCAGCTTGGGGAACAGGCCCTATGGCTACACCTTC
few,TRBJ2-3,TRBV7-2,NA,CASSLNRVSYTDTQYF,TGTGCCAGCAGCTTAAATCGGGTTAGCTACACAGATACGCAGTATTTT
NA,TRBJ2-7,TRBV6-2/TRBV6-3,TRBD2,CASSYPAPGLAELFPYEQYF,TGTGCCAGCAGTTACCCAGCGCCGGGACTAGCGGAGCTATTTCCCTACGAGCAGTACTTC
NA,TRBJ2-5,TRBV5-6,NA,CASSFIGHQETQYF,TGTGCCAGCAGCTTTATAGGCCACCAAGAGACCCAGTACTTC
NA,TRBJ2-7,TRBV5-6,NA,CASSERSAYEQYF,TGTGCCAGCAGCGAACGGTCTGCCTACGAGCAGTACTTC
NA,TRBJ1-1,TRBV12-5,TRBD1,CASGLHSSPGQGYTEAFF,TGTGCTAGTGGCCTTCACTCTTCGCCGGGACAGGGATATACTGAAGCTTTCTTT
few,TRBJ2-7,TRBV4-2,TRBD1,CASSPTRQGSEQYF,TGTGCCAGCAGCCCTACCCGACAGGGCTCCGAGCAGTACTTC
NA,TRBJ1-2,TRBV29-1,NA,CSVVQGQSYGYTF,TGCAGCGTCGTACAGGGACAATCATATGGCTACACCTTC
NA,TRBJ2-4,TRBV27,TRBD2,CASSFGNRAGDIQYF,TGTGCCAGCAGTTTTGGTAACAGAGCGGGGGACATTCAGTACTTC
NA,TRBJ2-7,TRBV7-2,NA,CASTLTGGASYEQYF,TGTGCCAGCACACTAACGGGGGGCGCCTCCTACGAGCAGTACTTC
NA,TRBJ1-1,TRBV6-6,TRBD1,CAGKQGATNTEAFF,TGTGCCGGAAAACAGGGGGCTACGAACACTGAAGCTTTCTTT
NA,TRBJ2-1,TRBV9,TRBD2,CASSVGGGSPYNEQFF,TGTGCCAGCAGCGTAGGTGGCGGGAGTCCCTACAATGAGCAGTTCTTC
few,TRBJ2-7,TRBV10-3,TRBD1,CASRPGQDSPKQYF,TGTGCCTCCCGACCGGGACAGGATTCCCCCAAGCAGTACTTC
NA,TRBJ2-1,TRBV13,TRBD2,CASSSSGGAHEQFF,TGTGCCAGCAGCTCTAGCGGGGGGGCCCATGAGCAGTTCTTC
few,TRBJ1-2,TRBV5-1,TRBD1,CASSWTGRVRYGYTF,TGCGCCAGCAGCTGGACAGGGAGAGTCCGCTATGGCTACACCTTC
NA,TRBJ2-3,TRBV20-1,TRBD1,CSAREAGGDTQYF,TGCAGTGCTAGAGAAGCAGGGGGAGATACGCAGTATTTT
NA,TRBJ2-1,TRBV29-1,TRBD1,CSAGPGTGWDDEQFF,TGCAGCGCAGGGCCTGGGACAGGGTGGGACGATGAGCAGTTCTTC
few,TRBJ1-6,TRBV30,TRBD1,CAWRGTGYSPLHF,TGTGCCTGGAGAGGGACAGGGTATTCACCCCTCCACTTT
NA,TRBJ2-3,TRBV30,NA,CAWRAMPRDTQYF,TGTGCCTGGAGAGCCATGCCTAGGGATACGCAGTATTTT